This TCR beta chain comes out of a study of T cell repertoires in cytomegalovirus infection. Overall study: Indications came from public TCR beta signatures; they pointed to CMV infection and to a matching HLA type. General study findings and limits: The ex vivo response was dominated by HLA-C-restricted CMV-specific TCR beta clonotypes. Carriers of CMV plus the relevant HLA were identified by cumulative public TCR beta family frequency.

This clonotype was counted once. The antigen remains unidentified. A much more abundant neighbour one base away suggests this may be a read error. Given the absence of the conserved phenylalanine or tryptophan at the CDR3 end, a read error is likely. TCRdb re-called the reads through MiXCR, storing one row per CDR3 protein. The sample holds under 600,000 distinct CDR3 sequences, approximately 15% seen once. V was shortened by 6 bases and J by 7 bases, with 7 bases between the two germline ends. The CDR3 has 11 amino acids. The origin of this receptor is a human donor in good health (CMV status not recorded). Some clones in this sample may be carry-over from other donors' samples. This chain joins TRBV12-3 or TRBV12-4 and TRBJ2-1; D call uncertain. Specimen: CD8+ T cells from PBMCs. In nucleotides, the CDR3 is TGTGCCAGCAGGGCTGGAAATGAGCAGTTCTTA. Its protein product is CASRAGNEQFL.